This TCR beta chain was sequenced for a study of post-analysis software for immune sequencing data (dated by TCRdb to the mid-2010s). Regarding the complete study: The recorded disease courses included relapsing-remitting, secondary progressive and progressive-relapsing multiple sclerosis, and some patients had no subtype annotation. The patient repertoires were set against roughly eleven previously published healthy control repertoires from donors whose ages ranged from roughly 6 to 25 years. A subset of samples was prepared in parallel using single-end sample barcoding, then pooled and co-amplified after Illumina adapter ligation.

Paper-wide results and their limitations: Multiple sclerosis patients had significantly lower normalized Chao1 diversity than controls, a result that suggests substantial peripheral T-cell clonal expansion. The multiple sclerosis patient group was slightly younger than the control group. When samples were clustered directly using the F measure, samples prepared in the same batch co-clustered strongly, which prompted a batch-effect correction. Several TRBV segments, including TRBV5-6, TRBV5-1 and TRBV20-1, were significantly more frequent in patients than controls.

There are a few counts of this clonotype. There is no known antigen for this receptor. Per-base qualities were not stored, and no clone one base away is much larger. CDR1 and CDR2 are read off the germline V gene (reference sequence) as SEHNR and FQNEAQ. The CDR3 has 14 amino acids, counting the end cysteine and phenylalanine. Of all the DNA, just the CDR3 is kept, 42 bases in frame from base 1. V and J are trimmed by 10 bases and 1 base, and the gene matches miss 9 bases of the junction. The method was PCR. Data came from an Illumina HiSeq 2500. To reduce PCR and sequencing biases, unique molecular identifiers were built into the TCR beta cDNA libraries. Roughly 500,000 cDNA molecules were obtained for every 1 to 10 million input T cells, so each molecule roughly corresponded to one T cell. The patient libraries were prepared and sequenced with the same protocol used for the earlier healthy control dataset. Within a given batch, samples were prepared together, multiplexed and sequenced on the same HiSeq lane. Regarding the original processing steps: Raw barcoded reads were processed with MIGEC, discarding single-read molecular identifier groups before consensus assembly and CDR3 extraction. VDJtools was used for post-analysis of the clonotype tables, with diversity normalized by down-sampling every dataset to the smallest sample size. To correct batch-related cross-sample contamination, repertoire overlap clustering matched CDR3 amino acid sequences but not nucleotide sequences. TCRdb applied fastp at Q25 and MiXCR to the public reads, then kept only in-frame beta chains. Entries that share a CDR3 protein sequence are merged under the most common genes and DNA. These V and J calls are TCRdb output, not the study's own analysis. For this sample the table gives under 900,000 distinct CDR3 sequences, of which under 70% were detected only once. Clones ranked in the top ten supply 4.6% of the sample.

TCR beta repertoires were profiled from peripheral blood of approximately 13 young patients with multiple sclerosis to demonstrate the VDJtools post-analysis software. The patients with multiple sclerosis were children and adolescents between about 6 and 17 years of age. The TCR was taken from a girl aged 10 to 17 with multiple sclerosis. The sequenced sample was blood. The chain is encoded by TRBV7-9 joined to TRBJ2-7, with 8 bases matching TRBD2. The sequenced DNA: TGTGCCACCGACGGGGGGGTGGGATCCTACGAGCAGTACTTC. Its coded protein is CATDGGVGSYEQYF.